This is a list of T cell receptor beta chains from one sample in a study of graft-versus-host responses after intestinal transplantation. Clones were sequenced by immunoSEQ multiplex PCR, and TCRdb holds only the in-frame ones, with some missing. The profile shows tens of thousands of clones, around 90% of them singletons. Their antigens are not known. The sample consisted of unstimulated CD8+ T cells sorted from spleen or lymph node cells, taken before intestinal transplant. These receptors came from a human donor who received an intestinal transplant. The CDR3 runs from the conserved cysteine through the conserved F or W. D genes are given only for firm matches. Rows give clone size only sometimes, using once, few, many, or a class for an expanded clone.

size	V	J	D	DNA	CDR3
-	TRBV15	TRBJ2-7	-	TGTGCCACCAGCAGAGTCGGAGGGGTCGAGCAGTACTTC	CATSRVGGVEQYF
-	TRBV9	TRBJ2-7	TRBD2	TGTGCCAGCAGCGTAGCTAGCGGGCCGTCCTACGAGCAGTACTTC	CASSVASGPSYEQYF
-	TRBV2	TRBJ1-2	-	TGTGCCAGCAGTGAATCCGGCAGGGCAGGCTACACCTTC	CASSESGRAGYTF
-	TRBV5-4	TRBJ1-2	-	TGTGCCAGCAGCTTGGGGCTGGGGCAGGACTATGGCTACACCTTC	CASSLGLGQDYGYTF
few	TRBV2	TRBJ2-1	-	TGTGCCAGCACTCCGTCGGTCCTGGAGCAGTTCTTC	CASTPSVLEQFF
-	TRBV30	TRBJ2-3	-	TGTGCCTGGAGTCCCCTAGGGAGAGATACGCAGTATTTT	CAWSPLGRDTQYF
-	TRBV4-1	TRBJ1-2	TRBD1	TGCGCCAGTACAGGGGGGTATGGCTACACCTTC	CASTGGYGYTF
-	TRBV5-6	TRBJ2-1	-	TGTGCCAGCAGCTTGGCACGCCCGCCACGGGAGCAGTTCTTC	CASSLARPPREQFF
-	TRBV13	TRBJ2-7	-	TGTGCCAGCAGCTTTGGGCAGGGGGGCTTCTACGAGCAGTACTTC	CASSFGQGGFYEQYF
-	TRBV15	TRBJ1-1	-	TGTGCCACCAGCAGAGGAGTGAACACTGAAGCTTTCTTT	CATSRGVNTEAFF
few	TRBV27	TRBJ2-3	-	TGTGCCAGCAGTTCCTGGACTCCTACAGATACGCAGTATTTT	CASSSWTPTDTQYF
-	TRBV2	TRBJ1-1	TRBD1	TGTGCCAGCACCCGAAGATGGGACAGGGGGAGAGGCACTGAAGCTTTCTTT	CASTRRWDRGRGTEAFF
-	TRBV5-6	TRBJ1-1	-	TGTGCCAGCAGCCCCCTCGGGAACACTGAAGCTTTCTTT	CASSPLGNTEAFF
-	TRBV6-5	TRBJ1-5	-	TGTGCCAGCAGTACAATGGGGAGTCAGCCCCAGCATTTT	CASSTMGSQPQHF
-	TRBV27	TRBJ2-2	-	TGTGCCAGCAGTCCGTATTCAGGGATGGGCGGGGAGCTGTTTTTT	CASSPYSGMGGELFF
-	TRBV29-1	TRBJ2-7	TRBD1	TGCAGCGTTGAACTACAGGGGGGCTACGAGCAGTACTTC	CSVELQGGYEQYF
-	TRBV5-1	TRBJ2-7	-	TGCGCCAGCAGCTTAAGACAGACGAGCTCCTACGAGCAGTACTTC	CASSLRQTSSYEQYF
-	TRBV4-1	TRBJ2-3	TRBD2	TGCGCCAGCAGCCCTAGCGGGGGGTTGCTGGATACGCAGTATTTT	CASSPSGGLLDTQYF
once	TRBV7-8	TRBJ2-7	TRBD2	TGTGCCAGCAGCCTCCGGGACTACAGCTCCTACGAGCAGTACTTC	CASSLRDYSSYEQYF
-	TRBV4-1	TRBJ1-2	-	TGCGCCAGCAGCCCCCCCCTCGGGACTTTTCCTGGAGGCTATGGCTACACCTTC	CASSPPLGTFPGGYGYTF
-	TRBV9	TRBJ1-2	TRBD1	TGTGCCAGCAGCTCCGGACAGGGCGACTATGGCTACACCTTC	CASSSGQGDYGYTF
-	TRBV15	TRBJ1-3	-	TGTGCCACCAGCAGAGATCCTTCCGCTGGAAACACCATATATTTT	CATSRDPSAGNTIYF
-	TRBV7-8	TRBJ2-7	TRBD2	TGTGCCAGCAGCCCGAGTGGGACTACCTACGAGCAGTACTTC	CASSPSGTTYEQYF
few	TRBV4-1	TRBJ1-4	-	TGCGCCAGCAGCCAGGGATCCACAGGGTGGGCTGAAAAACTGTTTTTT	CASSQGSTGWAEKLFF
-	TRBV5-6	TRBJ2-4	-	TGTGCCAGCAGCTTGGCTTCTCAGATTCAGTACTTC	CASSLASQIQYF